The source of this T cell receptor beta chain is a study of shared clonotypes between healthy human individuals (dated by TCRdb to the early 2020s). In terms of the full investigation: The cohort included a few men and a couple of women between 18 and 49 years of age. For each donor, CD4 naive and CD4 memory were each given three plates, CD8 naive was given two plates, and CD8 memory was given one plate. To increase sequencing depth and limit assay-specific biases, TCR repertoire library preparation and sequencing were carried out by different laboratories using diverse techniques. To estimate repertoire size and how much clonotypes are shared between individuals, the study performed deep sequencing of blood TCR repertoires from roughly five healthy adults. Leukapheresis yielded between about 0.9 and 10 billion PBMCs per donor. Beyond this particular receptor, the publication reports: Compared with non-shared clonotypes, the clonotypes found in all four sorted-subset donors had higher generation probabilities. Sharing across a handful of donors was observed for about 4.8% of naive CD4, over 3% of naive CD8, over 2% of memory CD4, and less than 0.45% of memory CD8 clonotypes. Based on pairwise subsampling, the degree of clonotype sharing among donors was expected to be affected by sequencing depth. Rarefaction of sorted-subset datasets indicated incomplete sequencing despite the large sequencing depth. Only blood was sampled, and tissue TCR repertoires likely differ from those in blood. The genetic and exposure-history diversity represented was limited by the small number of donors. Larger estimated clonotype richness was generally found for naive subsets than for memory subsets.

CDR1 and CDR2, looked up from the germline V gene, are SQVTM and ANQGSEA. The cysteine opens and the phenylalanine closes a CDR3 of 13 amino acids. The kept DNA is CDR3 alone, 39 bases in frame from the first base. V loses 6 bases at its end and J loses 2 bases; junction bases beyond the gene matches: 5. With respect to this clone: Which antigen it targets is not known. Base qualities are missing; no much larger clone stands one base away.

Using the deep immunoSEQ assay, TCR CDR3 regions were amplified from genomic DNA by multiplex PCR. Extracted genomic DNA from each cell subset was distributed evenly across all wells of several immunoSEQ 96-well plates, and each plate was treated as a replicate. For sorted subsets, roughly 200 ng of genomic DNA, equivalent to 25,000 to 35,000 T cell genomes, went into each replicate PCR. Purified libraries were measured with a Qubit 3.0 fluorometer, size-checked on a Bioanalyzer 2100, and measured again with the KAPA Library Quantification kit. Every immunoSEQ 96-well plate was sequenced on a separate single-read 150-cycle Illumina NextSeq 550 flow cell. The paper's data handling went like this. The immunoSEQ output contained only junctional sequences without quality scores, so filtering could not match that applied to full-length reads. Sequences were annotated with PyIR, a Python wrapper for IgBLAST v1.9, using IMGT germline references to assign V/J genes and CDR3. Reads were removed for weak V/J assignments (E-value above 1e-6), missing CDR3, stop codons, out-of-frame junctions, or ambiguous translated residues. V3J clonotypes were defined as sequences sharing the same inferred V gene, J gene, and CDR3 amino acid sequence. Percentage overlap between repertoires was computed as shared unique clonotypes divided by the size of the smaller repertoire. Richness of each repertoire was evaluated using RTK rarefaction, the Chao1 estimator, and Recon v2.1 estimates of unobserved clonotypes. For all TCRbeta clonotypes obtained by the gDNA method from a handful of donors, generation probabilities were computed with OLGA. TCRdb limited this immuneACCESS table to in-frame rearrangements with V and J called. A share of clones is missing; checked studies link under half to unresolved V genes, and the rest is unexplained. D and trimming come from the DNA, and the V and J calls and clone size come from that table. This sample has some 2.1 million clones in its table, and around 96% of those were observed once. The ten largest clones take up more than 0.95% of the sample.

CD8 naive samples were CD45RO-negative cells positively selected for CCR7, giving a CD45RA+CCR7+ population that excluded TemRA cells. The donors were healthy, HIV-negative adults who had no recently reported acute infections or vaccinations. Every donor was a Caucasian adult living in Nashville, Tennessee, USA. After blood collection by leukapheresis, PBMCs were isolated using Ficoll-Histopaque density gradient centrifugation and then cryopreserved in the vapor phase of liquid nitrogen. Purity and quantity of every magnetically sorted T cell population were checked by analytical flow cytometry. Genomic DNA was isolated from each sorted fraction and quantified by UV absorbance on a Nanodrop 2000c.

The sequence was obtained from a man younger than 35 in good health. The sequencing input was naive CD8+ T cells sorted from blood. The cell subset or site label on this specimen signifies: CD45RA+CCR7+. The receptor chain draws on TRBV29-1 and TRBJ2-7; TRBD1 fits 9 bases in the junction. The DNA sequence reads TGCAGCGTACTGACAGGGGGAGCCTACGAGCAGTACTTC. This sequence encodes CSVLTGGAYEQYF.